These T cell receptor beta chains were read from a single sample in a study of blood T cell repertoires in COVID-19. Some clones are missing from TCRdb's copy, which holds only in-frame ones; the method was immunoSEQ multiplex PCR. The repertoire holds some 190,000 clones, more than 70% seen once, with 4.4% in the top ten. Sequenced input: peripheral blood. These receptors all come from a human donor in a cohort sampled during active COVID-19. Both conserved end residues are part of each CDR3. D genes are given only for firm matches. Part of the rows lack a size; the others show once, few, many or a class for expanded clones.

CDR3nt,CDR3aa,d_gene,abundance,v_gene,j_gene
TGTGCCAGTAGTGCGGCCGCCCCTGAGCAGTTCTTC,CASSAAAPEQFF,NA,NA,TRBV19,TRBJ2-1
TGCAGTGCAGCGACAGGGACTCAGTACTTC,CSAATGTQYF,TRBD1,NA,TRBV20-1,TRBJ2-4
TGTGCCAGCAGCAAGGACCCTAGCGCGGGAGCAGATACGCAGTATTTT,CASSKDPSAGADTQYF,TRBD2,once,TRBV5-4,TRBJ2-3
TGTGCCAGTAGCCGCGGGAACACCGGGGAGCTGTTTTTT,CASSRGNTGELFF,NA,NA,TRBV19,TRBJ2-2
TGTGCCAGCAGCAACGAGGGACTAGCGGGAGCTCCAGCTGCAGATACGCAGTATTTT,CASSNEGLAGAPAADTQYF,TRBD2,NA,TRBV5-4,TRBJ2-3
TGTGCCAGCAGCCGAGCTGGGACTAGCGGGACACAGAACACCGGGGAGCTGTTTTTT,CASSRAGTSGTQNTGELFF,NA,NA,TRBV21-1,TRBJ2-2
TGTGCCAGCAGCCAATACTCCGCCGGGACAGGGTTTATGAACACTGAAGCTTTCTTT,CASSQYSAGTGFMNTEAFF,TRBD1,NA,TRBV4-2,TRBJ1-1
TGTGCCAGCAGCCAATCGCCGACAGGGTATGGTGAGCAGTTCTTC,CASSQSPTGYGEQFF,TRBD1,NA,TRBV7-8,TRBJ2-1
TGCGCCAGCAGCTGGGGACAGGGGGACAGTGGTGGCTACACCTTC,CASSWGQGDSGGYTF,TRBD1,many,TRBV5-1,TRBJ1-2
TGTGCCAGCAGCTTGGCTTCGAGTATGACAGATACGCAGTATTTT,CASSLASSMTDTQYF,NA,NA,TRBV5-5,TRBJ2-3
TGTGCCACCAGTGACCTGTCCAATCAGCCCCAGCATTTT,CATSDLSNQPQHF,NA,once,TRBV24-1,TRBJ1-5
TGTGCCAGCAGCTTTCAGGGGAAAGAGACCCAGTACTTC,CASSFQGKETQYF,NA,NA,TRBV7-2,TRBJ2-5
TGTGCCACCAGCAGAGCTCGGTTTGTCGCTAGCAATCAGCCCCAGCATTTT,CATSRARFVASNQPQHF,NA,NA,TRBV15,TRBJ1-5
TGTGCCAGCAGCCCCGCCCTGAGTCGGGGCTACACCTTC,CASSPALSRGYTF,NA,NA,TRBV7-9,TRBJ1-2
TGTGCCAGCAGCCAGGGCCCTAGCGGGAGTTCTTCCGGGGAGCTGTTTTTT,CASSQGPSGSSSGELFF,TRBD2,NA,TRBV3-1/TRBV3-2,TRBJ2-2
TGTGCCAGTAGTGAATCGACAGGACCCAATGAAAAACTGTTTTTT,CASSESTGPNEKLFF,NA,few,TRBV19,TRBJ1-4
TGTGCCAGCAGCCAAGGGACTAAAGGCACCGGGGAGCTGTTTTTT,CASSQGTKGTGELFF,NA,once,TRBV3-1/TRBV3-2,TRBJ2-2
TGTGCCAGCAGCTCGCGTGGGACAGGGACCCAAATTGAGCAGTTCTTC,CASSSRGTGTQIEQFF,TRBD1,NA,TRBV5-4,TRBJ2-1
TGTGCCAGCAGTTTGACAGGGCCAGATACGCAGTATTTT,CASSLTGPDTQYF,TRBD1,NA,TRBV28,TRBJ2-3
TGCGCCAGCAGCTTGGAAGCGGGGGCCGTCTATGGCACAGATACGCAGTATTTT,CASSLEAGAVYGTDTQYF,TRBD2,NA,TRBV5-1,TRBJ2-3
TGTGCCAGCTCTGGCGGGCCAATCACAGATACGCAGTATTTT,CASSGGPITDTQYF,NA,NA,TRBV6-5,TRBJ2-3
TGTGCCAGCAGTTCCCCAACCAGAGCGGACTTC,CASSSPTRADF,NA,NA,TRBV28,TRBJ2-7
TGTGCCAGCAGCTTACAGGGGGTCGGCTACACCTTC,CASSLQGVGYTF,TRBD1,NA,TRBV6-2/TRBV6-3,TRBJ1-2
TGTGCCAGCAGCTTGGGGCAGGGCCGGACTGAAGCTTTCTTT,CASSLGQGRTEAFF,NA,NA,TRBV5-8,TRBJ1-1
TGTGCCAGCAGCCTGAAGAGCGGGAGGGCCTCCGACGAGCAGTACTTC,CASSLKSGRASDEQYF,TRBD2,NA,TRBV7-9,TRBJ2-7
TGTGCCAGCAGTTACTCTGAGGGCGGTGGGGCTTTCTTT,CASSYSEGGGAFF,NA,NA,TRBV6-5,TRBJ1-1
TGCGCCAGCAGCCAAGTTGGACAGGTGGGGGAAAAACTGTTTTTT,CASSQVGQVGEKLFF,TRBD1,NA,TRBV4-1,TRBJ1-4
TGTGCCAGCAGCCTCGGGGATACGCAGTATTTT,CASSLGDTQYF,NA,NA,TRBV11-3,TRBJ2-3
TGTGCCAGCAGTCTTAGAGATACGCAGTATTTT,CASSLRDTQYF,NA,NA,TRBV11-2,TRBJ2-3
TGTGCCAGCAGCCAGACAGGTGTTGGCTACACCTTC,CASSQTGVGYTF,NA,NA,TRBV7-2,TRBJ1-2
TGTGCCAGCATCCGAGGACAGGGGGCAAACGGCTACACCTTC,CASIRGQGANGYTF,TRBD1,NA,TRBV6-5,TRBJ1-2
TGTGCCAGCAGCTTAATGTCTAGCGGAGGGGCCTACGAGCAGTACTTC,CASSLMSSGGAYEQYF,TRBD2,many,TRBV7-2,TRBJ2-7
TGTGCCAGCAGCTTTCCCACCGGGGACAGGGGAGGCTACACCTTC,CASSFPTGDRGGYTF,TRBD1,NA,TRBV5-8,TRBJ1-2
TGTGCCAGCAGCCCTCCGAGGCAAGAGACCCAGTACTTC,CASSPPRQETQYF,NA,NA,TRBV7-8,TRBJ2-5
TGTGCCAGCAGCGTTACCGGAGACACCATATATTTT,CASSVTGDTIYF,NA,NA,TRBV9,TRBJ1-3
TGTGCCAGTAGCCTGGGACTTCGCTTTAATTCACCCCTCCACTTT,CASSLGLRFNSPLHF,NA,NA,TRBV19,TRBJ1-6
TGTGCCAGTAGTATTCGAGGGGAGGGGCAGCCCCAGCATTTT,CASSIRGEGQPQHF,NA,NA,TRBV19,TRBJ1-5
TGTGCCAGCAGTGGCCAGGACAAAGCCTACGAGCAGTACTTC,CASSGQDKAYEQYF,NA,once,TRBV6-4,TRBJ2-7
TGTGCCAGCAGTGAGAGGCACACCTACGAGCAGTACTTC,CASSERHTYEQYF,NA,NA,TRBV2,TRBJ2-7
TGTGCCAGCAGTGAAGCGGGCAGGGGGCTATGGAGCTCCTACGAGCAGTACTTC,CASSEAGRGLWSSYEQYF,TRBD1,NA,TRBV6-1,TRBJ2-7
TGCAGCGGGAGACGGAGCACCTTATCAGATACGCAGTATTTT,CSGRRSTLSDTQYF,NA,NA,TRBV29-1,TRBJ2-3
TGTGCCAGCAGCTTGACTAGCGGGAGTTCAGATACGCAGTATTTT,CASSLTSGSSDTQYF,TRBD2,NA,TRBV5-4,TRBJ2-3
TGTGCCAGCAGTTACAGCAAACAGGGGGCAGGATACGAGCAGTACTTC,CASSYSKQGAGYEQYF,TRBD1,few,TRBV6-5,TRBJ2-7
TGTGCCAGCAGCTTAGCGAGCAACTCCTACAATGAGCAGTTCTTC,CASSLASNSYNEQFF,NA,NA,TRBV5-4,TRBJ2-1
TGTGCCAGCAGCTCTAGCGGGGGCTCCTACGAGCAGTACTTC,CASSSSGGSYEQYF,TRBD2,NA,TRBV7-9,TRBJ2-7
TGCGCCAGCAGCTCGGACAACTCTGGGGCCAACGTCCTGACTTTC,CASSSDNSGANVLTF,NA,NA,TRBV5-1,TRBJ2-6
TGTGCCAGCGCGAGTACAGGCAACACTGAAGCTTTCTTT,CASASTGNTEAFF,NA,few,TRBV2,TRBJ1-1
TGTGCCAGCAGGGCCCCGACAGGGAATTATCGCTACGAGCAGTACTTC,CASRAPTGNYRYEQYF,TRBD1,NA,TRBV28,TRBJ2-7
TGTGCCACCAGCAGAGATCCGGGGACAGGGGGGTACGAGCAGTACTTC,CATSRDPGTGGYEQYF,TRBD1,NA,TRBV15,TRBJ2-7
TGTGCCTGGAGTGTGCGGCGGGGGGGCTACAATGAGCAGTTCTTC,CAWSVRRGGYNEQFF,TRBD2,NA,TRBV30,TRBJ2-1